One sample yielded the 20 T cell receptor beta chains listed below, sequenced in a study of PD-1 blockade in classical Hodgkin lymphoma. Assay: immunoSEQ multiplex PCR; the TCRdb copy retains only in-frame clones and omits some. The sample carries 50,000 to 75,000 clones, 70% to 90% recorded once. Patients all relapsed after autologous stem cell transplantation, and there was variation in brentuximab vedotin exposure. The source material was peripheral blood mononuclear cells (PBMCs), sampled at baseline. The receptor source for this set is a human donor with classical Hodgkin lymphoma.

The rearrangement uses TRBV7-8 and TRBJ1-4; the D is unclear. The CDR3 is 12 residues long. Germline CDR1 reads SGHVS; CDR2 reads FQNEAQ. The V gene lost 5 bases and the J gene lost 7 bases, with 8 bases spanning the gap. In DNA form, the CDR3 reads TGTGCCAGCAGCCCCGTACGTGAAAAACTGTTTTTT. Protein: CASSPVREKLFF.

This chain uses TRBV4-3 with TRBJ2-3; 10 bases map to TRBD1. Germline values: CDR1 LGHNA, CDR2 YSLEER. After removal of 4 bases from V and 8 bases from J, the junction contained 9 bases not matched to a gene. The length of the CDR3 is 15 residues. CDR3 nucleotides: TGCGCCAGCAGCCCGTCCCGGGACAGGGGCGGTACGCAGTATTTT. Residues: CASSPSRDRGGTQYF.

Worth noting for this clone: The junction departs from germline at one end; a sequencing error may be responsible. The DNA of the CDR3 is TGCAGCGTGGAAGGACAGGTTGAGCAGTACTTC. Its translation: CSVEGQVEQYF. V and J are TRBV29-1 and TRBJ2-7; 7 nucleotides agree with TRBD1. This CDR3 is built from 11 residues. Looked up from germline, CDR1 is SQVTM and CDR2 is ANQGSEA.

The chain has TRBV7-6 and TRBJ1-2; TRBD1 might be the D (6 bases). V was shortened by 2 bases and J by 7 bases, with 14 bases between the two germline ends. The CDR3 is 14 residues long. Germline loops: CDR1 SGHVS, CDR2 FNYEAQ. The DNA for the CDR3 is TGTGCCAGCAGCTTAAAGGGGGGACTAGCTGGCTACACCTTC. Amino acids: CASSLKGGLAGYTF.

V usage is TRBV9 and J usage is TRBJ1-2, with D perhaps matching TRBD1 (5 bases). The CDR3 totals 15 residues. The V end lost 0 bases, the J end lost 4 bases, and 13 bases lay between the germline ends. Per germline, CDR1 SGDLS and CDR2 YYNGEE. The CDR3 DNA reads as TGTGCCAGCAGCGTAGACGACAGCGGGTTCTATGGCTACACCTTC. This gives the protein CASSVDDSGFYGYTF.

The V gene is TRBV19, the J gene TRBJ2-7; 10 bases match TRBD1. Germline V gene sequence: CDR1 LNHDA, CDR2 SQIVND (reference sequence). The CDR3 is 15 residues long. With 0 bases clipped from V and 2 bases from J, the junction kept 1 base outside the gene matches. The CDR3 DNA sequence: TGTGCCAGTAGTATAGAGGGACAGGGGACCTACGAGCAGTACTTC. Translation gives CASSIEGQGTYEQYF.

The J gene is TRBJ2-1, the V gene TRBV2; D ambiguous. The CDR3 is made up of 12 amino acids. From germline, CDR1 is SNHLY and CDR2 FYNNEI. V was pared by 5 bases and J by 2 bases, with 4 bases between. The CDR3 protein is CASSRPYNEQFF. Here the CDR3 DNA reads TGTGCCAGCAGTCGCCCCTACAATGAGCAGTTCTTC.

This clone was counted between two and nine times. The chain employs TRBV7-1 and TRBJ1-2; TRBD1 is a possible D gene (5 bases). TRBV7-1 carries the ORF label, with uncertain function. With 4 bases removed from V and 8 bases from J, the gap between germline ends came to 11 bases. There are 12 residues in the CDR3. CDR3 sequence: CASSLGREGYTF. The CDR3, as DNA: TGTGCCAGCAGCTTAGGCAGGGAGGGCTACACCTTC.

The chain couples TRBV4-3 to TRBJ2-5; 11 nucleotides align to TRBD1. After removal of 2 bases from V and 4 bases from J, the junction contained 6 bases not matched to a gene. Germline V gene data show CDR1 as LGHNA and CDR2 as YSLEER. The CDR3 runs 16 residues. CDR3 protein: CASSQTGTGGSETQYF. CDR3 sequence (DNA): TGCGCCAGCAGCCAAACCGGGACAGGGGGGTCAGAGACCCAGTACTTC.

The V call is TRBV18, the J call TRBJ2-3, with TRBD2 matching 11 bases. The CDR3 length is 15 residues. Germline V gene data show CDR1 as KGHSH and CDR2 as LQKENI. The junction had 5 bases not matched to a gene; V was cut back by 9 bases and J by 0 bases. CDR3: CASTTSGASTDTQYF. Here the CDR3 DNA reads TGTGCCAGTACGACTAGCGGGGCTAGCACAGATACGCAGTATTTT.

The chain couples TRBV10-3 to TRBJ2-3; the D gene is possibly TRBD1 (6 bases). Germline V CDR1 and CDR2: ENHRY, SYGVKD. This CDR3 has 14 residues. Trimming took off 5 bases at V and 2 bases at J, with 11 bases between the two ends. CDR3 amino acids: CAISQGPHTDTQYF. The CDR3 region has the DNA TGTGCCATCAGTCAGGGGCCCCACACAGATACGCAGTATTTT.

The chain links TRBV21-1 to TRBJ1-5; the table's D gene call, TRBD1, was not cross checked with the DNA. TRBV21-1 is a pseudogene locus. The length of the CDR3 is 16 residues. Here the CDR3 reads CASSKEEAGDGQPQHF. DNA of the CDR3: TGTGCCAGCAGCAAAGAAGAGGCAGGGGACGGTCAGCCCCAGCATTTT.

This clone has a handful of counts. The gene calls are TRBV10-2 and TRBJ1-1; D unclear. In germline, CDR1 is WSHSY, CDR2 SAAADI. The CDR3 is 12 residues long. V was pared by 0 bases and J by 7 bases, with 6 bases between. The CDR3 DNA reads TGCGCCAGCAGTGAGTCGATGTATGAAGCTTTCTTT. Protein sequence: CASSESMYEAFF.

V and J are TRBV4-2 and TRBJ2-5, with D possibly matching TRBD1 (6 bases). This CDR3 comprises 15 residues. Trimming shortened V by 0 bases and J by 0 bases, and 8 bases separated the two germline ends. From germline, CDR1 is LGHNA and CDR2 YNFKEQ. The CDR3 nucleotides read TGTGCCAGCAGCCAAGAGGGGGCGTACCAAGAGACCCAGTACTTC. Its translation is CASSQEGAYQETQYF.

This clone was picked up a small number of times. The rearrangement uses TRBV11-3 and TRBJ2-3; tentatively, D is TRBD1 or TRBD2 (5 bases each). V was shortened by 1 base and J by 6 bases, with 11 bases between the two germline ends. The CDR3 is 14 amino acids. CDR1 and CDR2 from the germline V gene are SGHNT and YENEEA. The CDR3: CASSLGGAGDTQYF. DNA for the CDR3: TGTGCCAGCAGCTTAGGAGGGGCCGGGGATACGCAGTATTTT.

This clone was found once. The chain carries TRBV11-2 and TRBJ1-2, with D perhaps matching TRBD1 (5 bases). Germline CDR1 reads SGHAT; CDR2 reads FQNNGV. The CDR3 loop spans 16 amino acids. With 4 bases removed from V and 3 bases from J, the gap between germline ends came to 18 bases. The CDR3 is CASSSPAPGRDYGYTF. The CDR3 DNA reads TGTGCCAGCAGCTCCCCGGCCCCAGGGAGGGACTATGGCTACACCTTC.

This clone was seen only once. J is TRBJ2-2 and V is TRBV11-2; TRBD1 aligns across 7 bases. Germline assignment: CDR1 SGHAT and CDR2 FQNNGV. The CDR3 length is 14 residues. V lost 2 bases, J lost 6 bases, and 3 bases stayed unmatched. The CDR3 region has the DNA TGTGCCAGCAGCTTATTGCAGGGGGCCGGGGAGCTGTTTTTT. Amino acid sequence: CASSLLQGAGELFF.

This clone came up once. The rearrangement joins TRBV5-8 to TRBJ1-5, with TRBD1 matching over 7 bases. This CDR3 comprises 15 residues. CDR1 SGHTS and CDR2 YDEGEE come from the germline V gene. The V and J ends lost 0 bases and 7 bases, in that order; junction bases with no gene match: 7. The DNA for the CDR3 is TGTGCCAGCAGCTTGGTCAGGGGACAGCGGCAGCCCCAGCATTTT. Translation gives CASSLVRGQRQPQHF. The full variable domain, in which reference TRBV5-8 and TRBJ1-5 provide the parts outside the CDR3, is EAGVTQSPTHLIKTRGQQATLRCSPISGHTSVYWYQQALGLGLQFLLWYDEGEERNRGNFPPRFSGRQFPNYSSELNVNALELEDSALYLCASSLVRGQRQPQHFGDGTRLSIL.

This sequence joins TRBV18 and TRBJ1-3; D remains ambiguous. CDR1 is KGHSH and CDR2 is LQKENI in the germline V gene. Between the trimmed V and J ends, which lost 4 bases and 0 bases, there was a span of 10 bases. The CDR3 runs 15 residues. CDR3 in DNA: TGTGCCAGCTCACGTGGGAGCCACTCTGGAAACACCATATATTTT. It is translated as CASSRGSHSGNTIYF.

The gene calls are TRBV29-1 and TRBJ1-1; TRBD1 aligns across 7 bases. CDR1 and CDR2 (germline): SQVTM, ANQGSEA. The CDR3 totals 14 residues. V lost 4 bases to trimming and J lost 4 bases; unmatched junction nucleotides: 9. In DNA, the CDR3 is TGCAGCGTTGTAAAGGGGGCATGGAGCACTGAAGCTTTCTTT. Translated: CSVVKGAWSTEAFF. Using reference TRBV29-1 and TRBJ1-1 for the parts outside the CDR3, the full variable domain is SAVISQKPSRDICQRGTSLTIQCQVDSQVTMMFWYRQQPGQSLTLIATANQGSEATYESGFVIDKFPISRPNLTFSTLTVSNMSPEDSSIYLCSVVKGAWSTEAFFGQGTRLTVV.